The clone carrying this T cell receptor beta chain was recorded at least ten times. The antigen is undetermined. TCRdb called the 5' RACE reads again in MiXCR, with one record for every CDR3 protein. This table holds about 82,000 distinct CDR3 sequences, roughly 13% found once. This sample was included in a study of early T cells in non-severe SARS-CoV-2 infection. General study findings and limits: CD4 and private specificities were missed by VDJdb matching, which favored anti-spike CD8 responses.

The receptor comes from an adult who was a healthcare worker with PCR-confirmed SARS-CoV-2 infection or an uninfected control (not recorded which). Sequenced: whole blood.

CDR3 loop: CASSHQARSSGEQFF. The CDR3 DNA reads as TGTGCCAGTAGTCACCAAGCAAGGAGTAGTGGTGAGCAGTTCTTC. This chain connects TRBV19 to TRBJ2-1; unclear D gene. V was cut by 5 bases and J by 9 bases, with 20 bases left in between. Germline values: CDR1 LNHDA, CDR2 SQIVND (reference sequence). The CDR3 runs to 15 residues.